One and the same sample provided the 30 T cell receptor beta chains below, sequenced in a study of glioma-infiltrating T cells after dendritic cell vaccination. TCRdb's copy holds only in-frame clones and misses some; the assay was immunoSEQ multiplex PCR. The sample lists roughly 82,000 clones, 70% to 90% occurring once. The sample consisted of blood, taken before dendritic cell vaccination. The receptors derive from a human donor with glioblastoma.

The gene calls are TRBV27 and TRBJ2-2; 12 bases match TRBD2. Per germline, CDR1 MNHEY and CDR2 SMNVEV (reference sequence). The CDR3 loop spans 19 amino acids. Trimming cost V 1 base and J 1 base; bases outside gene matches: 7. The chain's CDR3 is CASSLYPLAGGLNTGELFF. The CDR3 DNA reads as TGTGCCAGCAGTTTATACCCACTAGCGGGGGGACTGAACACCGGGGAGCTGTTTTTT.

The chain carries TRBV29-1 and TRBJ1-1; the D is unclear. This CDR3 comprises 11 residues. Germline assignment: CDR1 SQVTM and CDR2 ANQGSEA. V lost 6 bases to trimming and J lost 1 base, with 6 bases between them. This CDR3 is CSVRQNTEAFF. The DNA for the CDR3 is TGCAGCGTGCGACAGAACACTGAAGCTTTCTTT.

This chain uses TRBV15 with TRBJ1-1, with D uncertain. Germline lookup yields CDR1 LNHNV and CDR2 YYDKDF (reference sequence). Trimming cost V 0 bases and J 4 bases, with 3 bases left between them. The CDR3 length is 12 residues. This chain's CDR3 is CATSRDSTEAFF. The CDR3 DNA is TGTGCCACCAGCAGAGATAGCACTGAAGCTTTCTTT.

The CDR3 spells CASSLRGGGRVVDEKLFF. The CDR3 DNA sequence: TGTGCCAGCAGCTTGAGAGGAGGAGGCCGGGTAGTCGATGAAAAACTGTTTTTT. This rearrangement joins TRBV5-6 to TRBJ1-4, with D uncertain. Germline V gives CDR1 SGHDT, CDR2 YYEEEE. V was clipped by 1 base and J by 6 bases, with 22 bases between them. The CDR3 extends over 18 amino acids.

This clone showed up just once. The genes are TRBV13 and TRBJ1-4; tentative D call: TRBD1 (5 bases). V was shortened by 7 bases and J by 7 bases, with 16 bases between the two germline ends. Germline-derived CDR1 and CDR2 are PRHDT and FYEKMQ (reference sequence). The CDR3 consists of 14 residues. CDR3 in DNA: TGTGCCAGCAACTTTCCCAGGGTTTCTGAAAAACTGTTTTTT. Translated: CASNFPRVSEKLFF.

This chain uses TRBV19 with TRBJ2-1; TRBD2 might be the D (6 bases). The CDR3 is 15 residues long. V dropped 3 bases and J dropped 0 bases, with 9 bases sitting between them. Germline CDR1 reads LNHDA; CDR2 reads SQIVND (reference sequence). CDR3 region: CASSMGGNSYNEQFF. The CDR3, as DNA: TGTGCCAGTAGTATGGGCGGGAACTCCTACAATGAGCAGTTCTTC.

The chain is built from TRBV7-9 and TRBJ2-1, with a possible D match to TRBD1 (5 bases). Trimming left V 4 bases short and J 5 bases short, with 15 bases between. This CDR3 has 15 residues. The germline V gene has CDR1 SEHNR and CDR2 FQNEAQ (reference sequence). CDR3 sequence: CASSSRAGSHNEQFF. CDR3 bases: TGTGCCAGCAGCTCCAGGGCTGGGTCACACAATGAGCAGTTCTTC.

This clone was detected once. This chain uses TRBV9 with TRBJ2-7; TRBD1 matches 7 bases. There are 15 residues in the CDR3. The trim removed 0 bases at V and 0 bases at J, leaving 3 bases unmatched. Germline lookup yields CDR1 SGDLS and CDR2 YYNGEE. CDR3 nucleotide sequence: TGTGCCAGCAGCGTAGGACAGGGATTCTCCTACGAGCAGTACTTC. This encodes CASSVGQGFSYEQYF. Together with reference TRBV9 and TRBJ2-7, the CDR3 gives the full variable domain: DSGVTQTPKHLITATGQRVTLRCSPRSGDLSVYWYQQSLDQGLQFLIQYYNGEERAKGNILERFSAQQFPDLHSELNLSSLELGDSALYFCASSVGQGFSYEQYFGPGTRLTVT.

The chain couples TRBV5-1 to TRBJ2-3; 8 bases fit TRBD2. CDR1 SGHRS and CDR2 YFSETQ come from the germline V gene. With V trimmed by 0 bases and J by 4 bases, 4 bases remained unmatched. The CDR3 is 15 amino acids. CDR3 nucleotide sequence: TGCGCCAGCAGCTTGGCGGGGGGGCCGTCAGATACGCAGTATTTT. It encodes CASSLAGGPSDTQYF.

Notes on this clone: One end of the junction does not line up with germline, which may come from a read error. This chain joins TRBV4-1 and TRBJ2-1; D remains unclear. CDR3 length equals 15 residues. The germline CDR1 and CDR2 sequences are MGHRA and YSYEKL. For the CDR3, the DNA is TGTGCCAGCAGCCAAGGGCTAGACCCTTACAATGAGCAGTTCTTC. This encodes CASSQGLDPYNEQFF.

This sequence joins TRBV6-1 and TRBJ2-2, with D maybe TRBD1 (6 bases). Germline V gene sequence: CDR1 MNHNS, CDR2 SASEGT. The CDR3 spans 18 residues. V was trimmed by 2 bases and J by 6 bases, leaving 22 bases between them. The CDR3 DNA follows: TGTGCCAGCAGTGAAACCCGTACCGATTTACAGGGTGCCGGGGAGCTGTTTTTT. This translates into CASSETRTDLQGAGELFF.

The rearrangement uses TRBV18 and TRBJ1-2; D is possibly TRBD1 (5 bases). Trimming took 3 bases from V and 10 from J, leaving 21 bases between them. Germline-derived CDR1 and CDR2 are KGHSH and LQKENI. This CDR3 region has 15 residues. In DNA form, the CDR3 reads TGTGCCAGCTCACCCGCCCAGGATGGACATATGGACTACACCTTC. Protein: CASSPAQDGHMDYTF. The complete variable domain, with remaining parts taken from reference TRBV18 and TRBJ1-2, reads NAGVMQNPRHLVRRRGQEARLRCSPMKGHSHVYWYRQLPEEGLKFMVYLQKENIIDESGMPKERFSAEFPKEGPSILRIQQVVRGDSAAYFCASSPAQDGHMDYTFGSGTRLTVV.

The chain joins TRBV10-2 to TRBJ1-1, with TRBD1 matching over 9 bases. After removal of 4 bases from V and 1 base from J, the junction contained 1 base not matched to a gene. The CDR3 consists of 14 residues. Per germline, CDR1 WSHSY and CDR2 SAAADI. The CDR3 loop is CASSGQGGNTEAFF. As DNA, the CDR3 is TGCGCCAGCAGTGGACAGGGGGGGAACACTGAAGCTTTCTTT.

The V call is TRBV30, the J call TRBJ2-2, with TRBD1 identical over 7 bases. The germline gives CDR1 GTSNPN, CDR2 SVGIG (reference sequence). The CDR3 contains 16 residues. Germline trimming cut 0 bases from V and 6 bases from J; bases unmatched to any gene: 10. The CDR3 sequence is CAWSVRPRGRAGELFF. CDR3 nucleotides: TGTGCCTGGAGTGTACGCCCCAGGGGGAGAGCCGGGGAGCTGTTTTTT. Combining the CDR3 with reference TRBV30 and TRBJ2-2 gives the whole variable domain SQTIHQWPATLVQPVGSPLSLECTVEGTSNPNLYWYRQAAGRGLQLLFYSVGIGQISSEVPQNLSASRPQDRQFILSSKKLLLSDSGFYLCAWSVRPRGRAGELFFGEGSRLTVL.

The rearrangement joins TRBV9 to TRBJ1-2, with D perhaps TRBD1 (6 bases). Trimming shortened V by 1 base and J by 2 bases, and 12 bases separated the two germline ends. The CDR3 extends over 15 amino acids. Germline CDR1 and CDR2: SGDLS and YYNGEE. DNA for the CDR3: TGTGCCAGCAGCGTATTTACAGGGCCCAACTATGGCTACACCTTC. Translation gives CASSVFTGPNYGYTF.

V and J are TRBV6-1 and TRBJ1-1; D is possibly TRBD1 (5 bases). Germline values: CDR1 MNHNS, CDR2 SASEGT. V lost 1 base to trimming and J lost 1 base, with 10 bases between them. The CDR3 spans 15 residues. In nucleotides, the CDR3 is TGTGCCAGCAGTGAAGTTATCAGGGAGAACACTGAAGCTTTCTTT. Its translation: CASSEVIRENTEAFF.

The chain links TRBV11-2 to TRBJ1-6, with a possible D match to TRBD1 (6 bases). The V gene lost 3 bases and the J gene lost 9 bases, with 15 bases spanning the gap. This CDR3 is 15 amino acids long. CDR1 is SGHAT and CDR2 is FQNNGV in the germline V gene. CDR3 protein: CASSFRGAGSSPLHF. The DNA for the CDR3 is TGTGCCAGCAGCTTCCGGGGGGCTGGAAGTTCACCCCTCCACTTT. Using reference TRBV11-2 and TRBJ1-6 for the parts outside the CDR3, the full variable domain is EAGVAQSPRYKIIEKRQSVAFWCNPISGHATLYWYQQILGQGPKLLIQFQNNGVVDDSQLPKDRFSAERLKGVDSTLKIQPAKLEDSAVYLCASSFRGAGSSPLHFGNGTRLTVT.

The chain recombines TRBV21-1 with TRBJ2-7; no check of the table's D call, TRBD2, against the DNA was made. TRBV21-1 is designated a pseudogene. The CDR3 consists of 16 residues. This chain's CDR3 is CASSKVRLAGFGEQYF. The CDR3 DNA reads as TGTGCCAGCAGCAAAGTTCGTCTAGCGGGGTTCGGCGAGCAGTACTTC.

The rearrangement joins TRBV30 to TRBJ2-5; the D gene is possibly TRBD2 (5 bases). Per the germline V gene, CDR1 is GTSNPN and CDR2 is SVGIG (reference sequence). V lost 0 bases, J lost 5 bases, and 13 bases lay in between. This CDR3 is 14 amino acids long. The CDR3 DNA reads as TGTGCCTGGAGTGTAGGAGGAGGTGGGGAGACCCAGTACTTC. It codes for CAWSVGGGGETQYF.

This chain uses TRBV27 with TRBJ2-5; 10 bases line up with TRBD1. V gave up 5 bases and J gave up 3 bases; unmatched junction bases: 3. Germline V lookup: CDR1 MNHEY, CDR2 SMNVEV (reference sequence). The CDR3 is 14 amino acids. CDR3 residues: CASSADRGEETQYF. The CDR3 bases are TGTGCCAGCAGTGCGGACAGGGGGGAAGAGACCCAGTACTTC.

The chain links TRBV5-1 to TRBJ2-3; TRBD1 matches at 8 bases. Germline values: CDR1 SGHRS, CDR2 YFSETQ. The CDR3 sequence is 15 residues long. V shed 2 bases and J 1 base; nucleotides not matched to a gene: 3. This chain's CDR3 is CASSLETGGTDTQYF. CDR3 in DNA: TGCGCCAGCAGCTTAGAGACAGGGGGCACAGATACGCAGTATTTT.

The chain employs TRBV30 and TRBJ2-7; 11 nucleotides agree with TRBD2. With 2 bases clipped from V and 5 bases from J, the junction kept 14 bases outside the gene matches. The germline gives CDR1 GTSNPN, CDR2 SVGIG (reference sequence). This CDR3 spans 17 amino acids. CDR3 sequence reads: CAWSPPRATSGIHEQYF. In DNA form, the CDR3 reads TGTGCCTGGAGTCCCCCCAGGGCGACTAGCGGGATCCACGAGCAGTACTTC.

The rearrangement uses TRBV28 and TRBJ2-1; 8 bases are shared with TRBD1. The CDR3 is 16 residues long. CDR1 and CDR2 from the germline V gene are MDHEN and SYDVKM. The junction had 11 bases not matched to a gene; V was cut back by 4 bases and J by 6 bases. This chain's CDR3 is CASSWTPGQESNEQFF. In DNA, the CDR3 is TGTGCCAGCAGTTGGACCCCGGGACAGGAGTCCAATGAGCAGTTCTTC.

As to this clone: The identical CDR3 is also encoded by other nucleotide sequences in the sample. The chain joins TRBV30 to TRBJ1-6; 8 positions agree with TRBD1. CDR3 size: 13 residues. After removal of 5 bases from V and 5 bases from J, the junction contained 2 bases not matched to a gene. Germline V gene data show CDR1 as GTSNPN and CDR2 as SVGIG (reference sequence). The CDR3 nucleotides are TGTGCCTGGCTGGGACAGGATAATTCACCCCTCCACTTT. Translation: CAWLGQDNSPLHF.

This rearrangement joins TRBV10-3 to TRBJ1-2; tentatively, D is TRBD1 (5 bases). Per the germline V gene, CDR1 is ENHRY and CDR2 is SYGVKD. The CDR3 is 14 amino acids. Trimming pared 2 bases from V and 2 bases from J, leaving 9 bases between. CDR3 in DNA: TGTGCCATCAGTGAGATTCAGGGCAACTATGGCTACACCTTC. It translates to CAISEIQGNYGYTF.

A remark on this clone: The DNA is omitted, as the CDR3 cannot be located on it reliably, and the CDR3 follows TCRdb's listing. The V and J genes are TRBV5-6 and TRBJ2-2; whether TRBD2, the table's D call, matches the DNA was not checked. Germline values: CDR1 SGHDT, CDR2 YYEEEE. The CDR3 sequence runs 16 residues, both termini included. CDR3 loop: CASSSGIVLRAGELFF.

This sequence joins TRBV5-1 and TRBJ1-1, with D possibly TRBD1 on 5 matching bases. The CDR3 spans 12 residues. The V gene lost 2 bases and the J gene lost 5 bases, with 7 bases spanning the gap. Germline V gives CDR1 SGHRS, CDR2 YFSETQ. CDR3 coding DNA: TGCGCCAGCAGCTTTGCAGGGACTGAAGCTTTCTTT. Amino acid sequence: CASSFAGTEAFF.

The J gene is TRBJ2-3, the V gene TRBV6-6; possible D gene TRBD1, 6 bases. The germline CDR1 and CDR2 sequences are MNHNY and SVGAGI (reference sequence). This CDR3 has 14 amino acids. V was pared by 6 bases and J by 2 bases, with 12 bases between. CDR3 residues: CASSYSGATDTQYF. In nucleotides, the CDR3 is TGTGCCAGCAGCTATTCAGGGGCCACAGATACGCAGTATTTT.

This clone has a single count. The chain has TRBV5-6 and TRBJ2-5, with 12 bases identical to TRBD2. This CDR3 is built from 15 residues. V trimming: 1 base; J trimming: 4 bases; junction bases outside the gene matches: 2. The germline CDR1 and CDR2 sequences are SGHDT and YYEEEE. Here the CDR3 reads CASSLPSGRVETQYF. The CDR3 DNA is TGTGCCAGCAGCTTGCCTAGCGGGAGGGTAGAGACCCAGTACTTC.

This clone was observed once. The J gene is TRBJ2-7, the V gene TRBV7-9, with 7 bases lining up with TRBD1. CDR3 length: 14 residues. Losses at the gene ends were 3 bases for V and 5 bases for J; bases not matched to a gene: 7. Germline values: CDR1 SEHNR, CDR2 FQNEAQ (reference sequence). CDR3 sequence: CASSLFRGLDEQYF. For the CDR3, the DNA is TGTGCCAGCAGCTTGTTTAGGGGGCTGGACGAGCAGTACTTC.